These 2 T cell receptor beta chains came from one sample sequenced in a study of PD-1 blockade in classical Hodgkin lymphoma. Indicated time point: newly diagnosed, previously untreated cHL patient sample. The protocol was immunoSEQ multiplex PCR, while the TCRdb copy is restricted to in-frame clones and leaves out a portion. This table has approximately 31,000 clones, 94% appearing once. The sequenced sample was peripheral blood mononuclear cells (PBMCs). These receptors originate from a human donor with classical Hodgkin lymphoma.

The chain links TRBV7-8 to TRBJ2-7; D call uncertain. Per the germline V gene, CDR1 is SGHVS and CDR2 is FQNEAQ. The CDR3 covers 13 residues. V was trimmed by 5 bases and J by 0 bases, leaving 8 bases between them. The CDR3 here is CASSLNPSYEQYF. DNA of the CDR3: TGTGCCAGCAGCCTCAACCCCTCCTACGAGCAGTACTTC.

The gene calls are TRBV30 and TRBJ1-1; D is unclear. There are 14 residues in the CDR3. V dropped 1 base and J dropped 0 bases, with 9 bases sitting between them. Germline CDR1 is GTSNPN and CDR2 is SVGIG (reference sequence). CDR3 in amino acids: CAWSAVLMNTEAFF. DNA of the CDR3: TGTGCCTGGAGTGCGGTCTTAATGAACACTGAAGCTTTCTTT.